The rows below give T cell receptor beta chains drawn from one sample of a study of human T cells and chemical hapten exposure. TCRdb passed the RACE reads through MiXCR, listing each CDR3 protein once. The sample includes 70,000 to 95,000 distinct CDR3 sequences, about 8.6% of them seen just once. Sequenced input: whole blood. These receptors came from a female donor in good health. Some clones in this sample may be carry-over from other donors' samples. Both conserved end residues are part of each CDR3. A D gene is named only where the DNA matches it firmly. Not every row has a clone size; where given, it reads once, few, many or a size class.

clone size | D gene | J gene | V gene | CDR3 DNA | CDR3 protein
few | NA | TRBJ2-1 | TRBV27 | TGTGCCAGCCGACCAGGGTGGCCGGGCAATGAGCAGTTCTTC | CASRPGWPGNEQFF
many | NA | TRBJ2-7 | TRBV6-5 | TGTGCCAGCTCCCAAACTGATCAGGGAAGGAGGGTGTTC | CASSQTDQGRRVF
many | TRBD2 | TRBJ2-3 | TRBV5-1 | TGCGCCAGCAGCCCCGGACTAGCGGGGGCCGTATTCACAGATACGCAGTATTTT | CASSPGLAGAVFTDTQYF
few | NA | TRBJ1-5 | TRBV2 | TGTGCCAGCAGCCTTAATTTCCGACAGGAGGGGAATCAGCCCCAGCATTTT | CASSLNFRQEGNQPQHF
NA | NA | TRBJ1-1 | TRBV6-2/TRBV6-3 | TGTGTCAGCAGCCTAGGGGAGAACACTGAAGCTTTCTTT | CVSSLGENTEAFF
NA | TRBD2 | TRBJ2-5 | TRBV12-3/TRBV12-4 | TGTGCCAGCAGTTTTTCTAGCGGGTACCAAGAGACCCAGTACTTC | CASSFSSGYQETQYF
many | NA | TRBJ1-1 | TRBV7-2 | TGTGCCAGCAGCCCACGGGGCAACACTGAAGCTTTCTTT | CASSPRGNTEAFF
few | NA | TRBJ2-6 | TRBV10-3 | TGTGCCATCAGTGAGTCAGCCATCGGGGCGCGGGCCTCTGGGGCCAACGTCCTGACTTTC | CAISESAIGARASGANVLTF
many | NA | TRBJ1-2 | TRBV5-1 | TGCGCCAGCAGCTTGAGAGGACAGCCTATCCCAAGCTACACCTTC | CASSLRGQPIPSYTF
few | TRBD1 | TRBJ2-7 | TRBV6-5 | TGTGCCAGCAGTCCGTCAGGGGGTGGCTACGAGCAGTACTTC | CASSPSGGGYEQYF
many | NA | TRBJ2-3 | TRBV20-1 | TGCAGTGCTAGAGCGGACAGTCGTTATACGCAGTATTTT | CSARADSRYTQYF
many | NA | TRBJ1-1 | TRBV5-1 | TGCGCCAGCAGCTTGGCCCGTGGGAGTGCAGGGTCGACTGAAGCTTTCTTT | CASSLARGSAGSTEAFF
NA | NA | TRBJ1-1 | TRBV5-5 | TGTGCCAGCAGCAAAGGTGATAGTAACACTGAAGCTTTCTTT | CASSKGDSNTEAFF
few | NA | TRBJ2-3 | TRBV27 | TGTGCCAGCAGTAGGGGATCCATAGCGCAGTATTTT | CASSRGSIAQYF
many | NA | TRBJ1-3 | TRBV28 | TGTGCCACACGAAGCTCAGGCTCTGGAAACACCATATATTTT | CATRSSGSGNTIYF
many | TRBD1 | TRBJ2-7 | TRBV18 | TGTGCCAGCTCACCCCTAGGCCGAGCCTCGACAGGGCCCACCTACGAGCAGTACTTC | CASSPLGRASTGPTYEQYF
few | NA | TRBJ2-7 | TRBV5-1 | TGCGCCAGCAGCCCTGGGGGGGCCGGATACGAGCAGTACTTC | CASSPGGAGYEQYF
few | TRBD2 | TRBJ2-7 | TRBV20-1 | TGCAGTGCTAGAGAGGTAGCGGGGGCCTACGAGCAGTACTTC | CSAREVAGAYEQYF
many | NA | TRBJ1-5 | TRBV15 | TGTGCCACCAGCAGAGAGTTTGCGGGCTCGCCCCAGCATTTT | CATSREFAGSPQHF
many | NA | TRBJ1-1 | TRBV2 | TGTGCCAGCATCGAGGGCACGGTGAACACTGAAGCTTTCTTT | CASIEGTVNTEAFF
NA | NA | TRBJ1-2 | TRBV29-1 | TGCAGCGTTGAAGATCAGAGCTATGGCTACACCTTC | CSVEDQSYGYTF
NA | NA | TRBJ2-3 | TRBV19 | TGTGCCAGTAGTCTCAAAAACCTGAATACGCAGTATTTT | CASSLKNLNTQYF
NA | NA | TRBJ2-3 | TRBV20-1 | TGCAGTGCTACTACAGCCACGACTAGCACAGATACGCAGTATTTT | CSATTATTSTDTQYF
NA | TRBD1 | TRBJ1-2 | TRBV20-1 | TGCAGTGCTAGAGATTCTGGGGCAGGGGGCGCGTCCAACTATGGCTACACCTTC | CSARDSGAGGASNYGYTF
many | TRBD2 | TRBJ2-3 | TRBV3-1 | TGTGCCAGCAGCCACCAACTAGCGGGGGCCACAGATACGCAGTATTTT | CASSHQLAGATDTQYF
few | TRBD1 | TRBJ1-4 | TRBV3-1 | TGTGCCAGCAGCCAAAGACAGGGAAGAGGTGAAAAACTGTTTTTT | CASSQRQGRGEKLFF
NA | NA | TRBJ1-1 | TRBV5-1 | TGCGCCAGCAGCTTCAGGGCTAGTGAAGCTTTCTTT | CASSFRASEAFF
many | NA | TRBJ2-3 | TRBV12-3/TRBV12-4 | TGTGCCAGCAGTCAGCCAGACATCGGTACGCAGTATTTT | CASSQPDIGTQYF
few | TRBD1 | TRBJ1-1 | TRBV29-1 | TGCAGCGTTGGGGACAGAGCCTATGAAGCTTTCTTT | CSVGDRAYEAFF
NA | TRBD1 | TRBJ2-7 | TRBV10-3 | TGTGCCATCAGTGGCGGGGGACAGGGAACCTACGAGCAGTACTTC | CAISGGGQGTYEQYF
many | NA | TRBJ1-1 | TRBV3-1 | TGTGCCAGCAGCCGCGATCCCACGGCCCTGAACACTGAAGCTTTCTTT | CASSRDPTALNTEAFF
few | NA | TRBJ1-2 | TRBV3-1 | TGTGCCAGCAGCCAAGGAGTGGATTACTATGGCTACACCTTC | CASSQGVDYYGYTF
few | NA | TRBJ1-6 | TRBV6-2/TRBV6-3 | TGTGCCAGCAGTTACCCCACGACGAGGGTGAGCAATTCACCCCTCCACTTT | CASSYPTTRVSNSPLHF
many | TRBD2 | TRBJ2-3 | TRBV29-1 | TGCAGCGTTGTAGGGCTAGCGGGGCCCACAGATACGCAGTATTTT | CSVVGLAGPTDTQYF
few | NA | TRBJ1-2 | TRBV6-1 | TGTGCCAGCAGTGAAGCCACCGGAATATCCTATGGCTACACCTTC | CASSEATGISYGYTF
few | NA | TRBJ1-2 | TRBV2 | TGTGCCAGCAGTGGAGCAAGGGGTCCCACCTATGGCTACACCTTC | CASSGARGPTYGYTF
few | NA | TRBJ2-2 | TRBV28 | TGTGCCAGCAGCAGAGGTACGGCCGGGGAGCTGTTTTTT | CASSRGTAGELFF
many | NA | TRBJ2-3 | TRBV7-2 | TGTGCCAGCAGCTTTGGGTACACAGATACGCAGTATTTT | CASSFGYTDTQYF
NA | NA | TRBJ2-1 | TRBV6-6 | TGTGCCAGCAGTGGAGGACTGGGGGTCGGTGAGCAGTTCTTC | CASSGGLGVGEQFF
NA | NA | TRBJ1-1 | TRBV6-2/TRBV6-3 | TGTGCCAGCAGTTACGGGGGGATGAACACTGAAGCTTTCTTT | CASSYGGMNTEAFF
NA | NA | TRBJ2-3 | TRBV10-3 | TGTGCCATCAGTGAGTCGCGGGATATAGATACGCAGTATTTT | CAISESRDIDTQYF
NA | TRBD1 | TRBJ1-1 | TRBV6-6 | TGTGCCAGCAGTTACGGACAGGGGGCAAACACTGAAGCTTTCTTT | CASSYGQGANTEAFF
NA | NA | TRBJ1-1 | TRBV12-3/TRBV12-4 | TGTGCCAGCAGAAACCAACAGGGACCGGGGACTGAAGCTTTCTTT | CASRNQQGPGTEAFF
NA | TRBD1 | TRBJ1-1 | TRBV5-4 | TGTGCCAGCAGCTTGGATACAGGGGGCTTAGGAGCTTTCTTT | CASSLDTGGLGAFF
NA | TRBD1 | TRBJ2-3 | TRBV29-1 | TGCAGCGTTGATCCTACAGGGGCAGATACGCAGTATTTT | CSVDPTGADTQYF
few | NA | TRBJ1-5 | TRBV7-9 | TGTGCCAGCAGCTCCGCCCCTAGCAATCAGCCCCAGCATTTT | CASSSAPSNQPQHF
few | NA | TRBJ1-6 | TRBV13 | TGTGCCAGCAGCTCACAGGGCCTTAATTCACCCCTCCACTTT | CASSSQGLNSPLHF
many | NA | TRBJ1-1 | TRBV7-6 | TGTGCCAGCAGCTTAGCGTCACGAACGAACACTGAAGCTTTCTTT | CASSLASRTNTEAFF
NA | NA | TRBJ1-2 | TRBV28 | TGTGCCAGCAGCCTAGGTTTGTTGGATCCAGCTAACTATGGCTACACCTTC | CASSLGLLDPANYGYTF
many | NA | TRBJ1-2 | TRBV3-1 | TGTGCCAGCAGCCAAGATAACAGGTCTAACACCTTC | CASSQDNRSNTF
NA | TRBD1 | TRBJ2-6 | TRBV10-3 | TGTGCCGTGCTCGGACAGGGGGACTCTGGGGCCAACGTCCTGACTTTC | CAVLGQGDSGANVLTF
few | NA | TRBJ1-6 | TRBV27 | TGTGCCAGCAGTTTACGGTACAGCTCCTATAATTCACCCCTCCACTTT | CASSLRYSSYNSPLHF
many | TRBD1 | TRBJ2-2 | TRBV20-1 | TGCAGTGCCCTCACTTACAGGGGGCAGGGCGGGGAGCTGTTTTTT | CSALTYRGQGGELFF
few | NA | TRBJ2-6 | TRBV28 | TGTGCCAGCAGTTCCCACTCCCTAGTGGACAACCCTGGGGCCAACGTCCTGACTTTC | CASSSHSLVDNPGANVLTF
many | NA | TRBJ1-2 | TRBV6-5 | TGTGCCAGCAGGGTGGGTGGGGGCTCGGGCAGCTACACCTTC | CASRVGGGSGSYTF
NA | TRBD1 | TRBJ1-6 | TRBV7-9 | TGTGCCAGCAGCTCTTGGACAGGGAATTCACCCCTCCACTTT | CASSSWTGNSPLHF
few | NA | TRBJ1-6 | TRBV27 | TGTGCCAGCAGTTTATTAGACAGACCCTATAATTCACCCCTCCACTTT | CASSLLDRPYNSPLHF
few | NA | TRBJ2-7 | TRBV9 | TGTGCCAGCAGCGAGGGAGGCAGCTTCTCCTACGAGCAGTACTTC | CASSEGGSFSYEQYF
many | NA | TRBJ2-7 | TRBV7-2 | TGTGCCAGCAGCCCGACAGTCACCTACGAGCAGTACTTC | CASSPTVTYEQYF